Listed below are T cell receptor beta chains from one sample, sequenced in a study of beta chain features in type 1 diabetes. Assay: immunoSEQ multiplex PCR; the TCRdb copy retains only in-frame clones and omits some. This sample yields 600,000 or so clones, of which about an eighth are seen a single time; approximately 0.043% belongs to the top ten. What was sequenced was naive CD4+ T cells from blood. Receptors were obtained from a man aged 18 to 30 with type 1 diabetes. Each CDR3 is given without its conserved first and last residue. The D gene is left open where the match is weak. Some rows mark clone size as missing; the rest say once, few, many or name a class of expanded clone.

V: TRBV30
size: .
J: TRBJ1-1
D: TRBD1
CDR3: ASSEGGPEAF

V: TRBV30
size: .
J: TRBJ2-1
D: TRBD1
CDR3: AWSVGRGQRNEQF

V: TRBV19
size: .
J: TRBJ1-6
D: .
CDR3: ASSPGRFNSPLH

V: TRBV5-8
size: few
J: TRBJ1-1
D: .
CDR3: ASSPRGGEAF

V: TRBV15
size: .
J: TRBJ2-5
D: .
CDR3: ATSGGDQETQY

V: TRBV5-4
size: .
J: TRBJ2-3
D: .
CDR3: ASSVDSTDTQY

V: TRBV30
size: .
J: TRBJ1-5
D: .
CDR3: AWSGRNNQPQH

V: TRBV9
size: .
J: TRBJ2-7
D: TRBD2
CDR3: ASSVGGTSGMREQY

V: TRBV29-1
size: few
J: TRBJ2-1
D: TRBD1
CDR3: SVDSTGQGNEQF

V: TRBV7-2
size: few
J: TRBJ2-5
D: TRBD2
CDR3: ASRSGNQETQY

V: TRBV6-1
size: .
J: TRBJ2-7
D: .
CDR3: ARCSYEQY

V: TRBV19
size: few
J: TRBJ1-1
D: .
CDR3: ASSNRAEAF

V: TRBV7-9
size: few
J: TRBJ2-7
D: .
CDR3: ASSLGQYEQY

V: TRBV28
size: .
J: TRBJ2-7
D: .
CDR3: ASSTTVRQY

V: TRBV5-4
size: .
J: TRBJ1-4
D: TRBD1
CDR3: ASSSDRTTNEKLF

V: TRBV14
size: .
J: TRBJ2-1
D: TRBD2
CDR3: ASSQDWRELYEQF

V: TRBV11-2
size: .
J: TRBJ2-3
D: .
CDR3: ASSFAGSDTQY

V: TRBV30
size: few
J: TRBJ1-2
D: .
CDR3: AWAEGNYGYT

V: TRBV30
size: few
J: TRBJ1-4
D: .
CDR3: AWRRQPEATNEKLF

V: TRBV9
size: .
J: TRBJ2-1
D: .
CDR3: ASSRTSEQF

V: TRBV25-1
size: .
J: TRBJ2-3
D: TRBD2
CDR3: ASSWTSGTLWY

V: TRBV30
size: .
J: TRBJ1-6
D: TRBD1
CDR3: AWNTGDNSPLH

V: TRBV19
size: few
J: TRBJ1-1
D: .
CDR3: ASTLNQADTEAF

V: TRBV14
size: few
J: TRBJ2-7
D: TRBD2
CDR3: ASSQEGAGALEEQY

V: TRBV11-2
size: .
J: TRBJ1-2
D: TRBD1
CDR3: ASSLGQGYGYT

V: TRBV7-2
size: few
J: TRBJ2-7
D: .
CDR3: ASSLRGEQY

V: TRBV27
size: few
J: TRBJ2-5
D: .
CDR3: ASRGRGPSKETQY

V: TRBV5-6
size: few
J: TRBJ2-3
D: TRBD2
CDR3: ASSGTRVKPTDTQY

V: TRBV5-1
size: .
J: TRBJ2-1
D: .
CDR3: ASSLANNEQF

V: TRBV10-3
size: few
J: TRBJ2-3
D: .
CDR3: ATGGTDTQY

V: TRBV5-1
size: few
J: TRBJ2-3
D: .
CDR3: ASSLVVGNTDTQY

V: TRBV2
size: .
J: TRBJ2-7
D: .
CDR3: ASSEESGAVGEQY

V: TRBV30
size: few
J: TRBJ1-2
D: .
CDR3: AWRGDEGYT

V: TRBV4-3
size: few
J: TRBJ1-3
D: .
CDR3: ASSQDLGGSGNTIY

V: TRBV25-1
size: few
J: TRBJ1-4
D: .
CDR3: ASYYRGKLF

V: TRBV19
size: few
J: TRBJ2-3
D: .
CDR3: ASRISYSPTDTQY

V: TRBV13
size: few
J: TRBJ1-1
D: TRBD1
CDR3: ASSLRQGWANTEAF

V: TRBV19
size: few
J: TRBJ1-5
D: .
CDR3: ASTAGGNQPQH

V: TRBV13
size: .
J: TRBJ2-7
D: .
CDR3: ASSHRDTRPYEQY

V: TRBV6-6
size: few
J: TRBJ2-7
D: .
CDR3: ASSYSFYEQY

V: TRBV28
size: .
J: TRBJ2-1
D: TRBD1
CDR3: ASSSTGTGTYNEQF

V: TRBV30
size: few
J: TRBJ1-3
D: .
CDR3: AWTGNMNTIY

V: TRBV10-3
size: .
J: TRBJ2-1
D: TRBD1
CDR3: AISESKTGQGIREQF

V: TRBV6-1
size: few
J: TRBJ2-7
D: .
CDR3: ASTFRQSYEQY

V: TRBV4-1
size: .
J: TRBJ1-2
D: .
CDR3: ASSQDGQPMNGYT

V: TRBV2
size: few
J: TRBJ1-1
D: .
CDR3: AILGPSEAF

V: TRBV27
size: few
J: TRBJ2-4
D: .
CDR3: ASSLSGINRKVTKNIQY

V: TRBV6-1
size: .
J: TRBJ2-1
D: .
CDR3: ASSEYWQGEVHEQF

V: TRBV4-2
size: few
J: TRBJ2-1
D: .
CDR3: ASREGVGEWDNEQF

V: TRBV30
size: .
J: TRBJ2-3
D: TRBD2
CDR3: AWCEASGADTQY

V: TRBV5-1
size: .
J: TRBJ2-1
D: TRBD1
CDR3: ASSSGQGTLDEQF

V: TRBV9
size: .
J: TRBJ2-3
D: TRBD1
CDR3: ASSVDRGSTDTQY

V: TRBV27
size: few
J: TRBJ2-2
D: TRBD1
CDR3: ASSIRDRVNTGELF

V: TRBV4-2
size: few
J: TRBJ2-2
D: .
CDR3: ASSQASWDPGDTGELF

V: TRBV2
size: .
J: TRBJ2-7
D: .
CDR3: ASSGDSYEQY